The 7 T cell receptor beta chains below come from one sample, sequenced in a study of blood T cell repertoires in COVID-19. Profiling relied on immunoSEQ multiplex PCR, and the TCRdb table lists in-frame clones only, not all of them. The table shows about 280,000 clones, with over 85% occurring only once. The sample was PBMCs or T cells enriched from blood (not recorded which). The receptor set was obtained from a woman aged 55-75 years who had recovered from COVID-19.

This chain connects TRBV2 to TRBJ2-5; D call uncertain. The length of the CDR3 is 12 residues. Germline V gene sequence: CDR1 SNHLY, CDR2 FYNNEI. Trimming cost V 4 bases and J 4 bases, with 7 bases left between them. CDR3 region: CASSGARETQYF. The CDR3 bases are TGTGCCAGCAGTGGGGCCCGAGAGACCCAGTACTTC.

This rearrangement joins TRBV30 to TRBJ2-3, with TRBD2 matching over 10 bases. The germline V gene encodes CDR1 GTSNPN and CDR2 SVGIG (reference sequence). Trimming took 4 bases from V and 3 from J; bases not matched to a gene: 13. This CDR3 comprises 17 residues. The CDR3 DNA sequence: TGTGCCTGGATTCGTAGCGGGGGGTCGACTTGGACAGATACGCAGTATTTT. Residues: CAWIRSGGSTWTDTQYF.

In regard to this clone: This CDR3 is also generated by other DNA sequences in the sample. CDR3 residues: CASRRDTEAFF. The CDR3 bases are TGTGCCAGCAGGAGGGACACTGAAGCTTTCTTT. The rearrangement joins TRBV12-3 or TRBV12-4 to TRBJ1-1, with D hard to call. V lost 6 bases and J lost 3, with 5 bases in between. The CDR3 contains 11 residues.

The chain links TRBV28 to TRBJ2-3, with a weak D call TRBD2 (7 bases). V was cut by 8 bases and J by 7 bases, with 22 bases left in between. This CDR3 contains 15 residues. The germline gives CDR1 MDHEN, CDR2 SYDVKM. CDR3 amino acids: CASSGWAGAPNTQYF. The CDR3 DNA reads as TGTGCCAGCTCTGGTTGGGCGGGGGCCCCTAATACGCAGTATTTT.

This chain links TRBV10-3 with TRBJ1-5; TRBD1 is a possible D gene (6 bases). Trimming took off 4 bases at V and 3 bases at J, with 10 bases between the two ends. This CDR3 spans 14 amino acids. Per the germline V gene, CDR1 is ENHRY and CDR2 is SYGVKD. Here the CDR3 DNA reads TGTGCCATCAGTGTACAGGGATCCAATCAGCCCCAGCATTTT. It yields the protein CAISVQGSNQPQHF.

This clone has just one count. Written as DNA, the CDR3 is TGTGCCAGCAGCTTAGGCCGGGGGGCGTACGAGCAGTACTTC. Translating it yields CASSLGRGAYEQYF. This chain joins TRBV13 and TRBJ2-7, with D tentatively TRBD2 (7 bases). The CDR3 contains 14 residues. The V gene's germline CDR1 is PRHDT and CDR2 FYEKMQ (reference sequence). Trimming left V 0 bases short and J 4 bases short, with 10 bases between.

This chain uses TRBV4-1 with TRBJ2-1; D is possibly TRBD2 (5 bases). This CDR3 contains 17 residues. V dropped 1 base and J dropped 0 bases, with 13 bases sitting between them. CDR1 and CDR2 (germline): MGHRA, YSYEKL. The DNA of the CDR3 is TGCGCCAGCAGCCAAGTTAGGGCGGGTAGCTCCTACAATGAGCAGTTCTTC. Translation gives CASSQVRAGSSYNEQFF.